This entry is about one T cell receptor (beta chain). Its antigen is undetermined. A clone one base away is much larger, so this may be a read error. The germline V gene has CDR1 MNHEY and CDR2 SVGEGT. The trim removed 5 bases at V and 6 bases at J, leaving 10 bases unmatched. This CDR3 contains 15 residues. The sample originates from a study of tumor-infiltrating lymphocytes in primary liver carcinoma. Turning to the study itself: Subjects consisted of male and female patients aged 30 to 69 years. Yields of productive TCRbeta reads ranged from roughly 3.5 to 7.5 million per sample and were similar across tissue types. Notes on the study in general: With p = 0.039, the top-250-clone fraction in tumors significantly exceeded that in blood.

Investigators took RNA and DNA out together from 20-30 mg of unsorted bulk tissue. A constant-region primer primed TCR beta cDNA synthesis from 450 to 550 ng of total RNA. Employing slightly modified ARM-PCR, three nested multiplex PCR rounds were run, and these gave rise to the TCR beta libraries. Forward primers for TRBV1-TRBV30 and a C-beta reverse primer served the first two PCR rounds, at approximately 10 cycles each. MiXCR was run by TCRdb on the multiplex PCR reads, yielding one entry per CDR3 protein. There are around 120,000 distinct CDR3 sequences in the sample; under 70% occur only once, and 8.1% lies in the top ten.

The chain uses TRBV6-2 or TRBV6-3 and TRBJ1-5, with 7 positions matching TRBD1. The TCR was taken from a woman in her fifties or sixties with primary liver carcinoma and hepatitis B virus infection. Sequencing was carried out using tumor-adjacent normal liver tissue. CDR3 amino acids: CASSPLDRHSQPQHF. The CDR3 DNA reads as TGTGCCAGCAGTCCCCTGGACAGGCATAGTCAGCCCCAGCATTTT.